A single T cell receptor (beta chain) is shown here with its context. What it recognizes is unknown. This record belongs to a study of CD8+CD57+ T cells in acquired aplastic anemia. According to the study, genomic DNA was the template for TCR beta VDJ and CDR3 profiling. TCRdb itself ran the reads through MiXCR, one entry per CDR3 protein. The table shows roughly 160,000 distinct CDR3 sequences, with roughly two thirds occurring only once. Germline loops: CDR1 SQVTM, CDR2 ANQGSEA. The CDR3 spans 14 residues. Trimming cost V 4 bases and J 5 bases; bases outside gene matches: 5. It was patients with CD8+CD57+ cell expansion by flow cytometry who were chosen for sequencing. Whole-study findings and limits: Researchers report that twenty-nine CD8+ CDR3 sequences appeared in both patients and controls.

Sequencing used sorted CD4+, CD8+, or CD8+CD57+ T cells (not recorded which) from PBMCs. This clonotype was sampled from a human donor with aplastic anemia. The V gene is TRBV29-1, the J gene TRBJ2-2; TRBD2 aligns across 9 bases. The chain's CDR3 is CSVASGGNTGELFF. As DNA, the CDR3 is TGCAGCGTTGCCAGCGGGGGGAATACCGGGGAGCTGTTTTTT.